A selection of T cell receptor beta chains follows, all from one sample in a study of blood T cell repertoires in COVID-19. TCRdb keeps only in-frame clones here, not all; method: immunoSEQ multiplex PCR. The sample lists 61,000 or so clones; around 80% were seen once. Sample: peripheral blood. The receptor set was obtained from a woman aged 70-85 years with acute or convalescent COVID-19. CDR3s include the opening cysteine and the closing phenylalanine or tryptophan. D genes are given only for firm matches. Size is stated for part of the rows, as once, few or many counts, or as a class when the clone is expanded.

j_call: TRBJ2-1; d_call: TRBD1; clone_size: once; v_call: TRBV5-6; cdr3_nt: TGTGCCAGCAGCCCGGGACAGGGTAGGTACAATGAGCAGTTCTTC; cdr3_aa: CASSPGQGRYNEQFF
j_call: TRBJ2-2; d_call: TRBD2; clone_size: few; v_call: TRBV10-3; cdr3_nt: TGTGCCATCAGTAATTGGGAGACGGGGGGGACCGGGGAGCTGTTTTTT; cdr3_aa: CAISNWETGGTGELFF
j_call: TRBJ2-3; d_call: TRBD2; clone_size: NA; v_call: TRBV7-9; cdr3_nt: TGTGCCAGCAGCTCGCGAGCTAGCGGGGGGCAGTATTTT; cdr3_aa: CASSSRASGGQYF
j_call: TRBJ2-1; d_call: NA; clone_size: once; v_call: TRBV12-3/TRBV12-4; cdr3_nt: TGTGCCAGCAGTAAGTCTGGGACTCCGGAGTTCTTC; cdr3_aa: CASSKSGTPEFF
j_call: TRBJ1-1; d_call: NA; clone_size: NA; v_call: TRBV9; cdr3_nt: TGTGCCAGCAGCGTAGGCGGGGGCCCTGAAGCTTTCTTT; cdr3_aa: CASSVGGGPEAFF
j_call: TRBJ1-2; d_call: NA; clone_size: NA; v_call: TRBV10-3; cdr3_nt: TGTGCCATCAGTGAGAGGGGGAAGGGGAAACTCTATGGCTACACCTTC; cdr3_aa: CAISERGKGKLYGYTF
j_call: TRBJ2-3; d_call: NA; clone_size: NA; v_call: TRBV4-1; cdr3_nt: TGCGCCAGCAGCCAAGTTCAACCGGGTTCGCAGTATTTT; cdr3_aa: CASSQVQPGSQYF
j_call: TRBJ2-1; d_call: TRBD2; clone_size: NA; v_call: TRBV5-4; cdr3_nt: TGTGCCAGCAGCTTGGGATCTGGGGGCCGGGGGGGGCCCAATGAGCAGTTCTTC; cdr3_aa: CASSLGSGGRGGPNEQFF
j_call: TRBJ2-2; d_call: NA; clone_size: once; v_call: TRBV7-3; cdr3_nt: TGTGCCAGCAGCCCCCCAGGGGTGAACACCGGGGAGCTGTTTTTT; cdr3_aa: CASSPPGVNTGELFF
j_call: TRBJ1-2; d_call: TRBD1; clone_size: NA; v_call: TRBV2; cdr3_nt: TGTGCCAGCGGGCAGGGGGCGTTGGAAGGCTACACCTTC; cdr3_aa: CASGQGALEGYTF
j_call: TRBJ2-2; d_call: TRBD2; clone_size: once; v_call: TRBV5-1; cdr3_nt: TGCGCCAGCAGTACCGTTAGCGGGGCGAACACCGGGGAGCTGTTTTTT; cdr3_aa: CASSTVSGANTGELFF
j_call: TRBJ2-2; d_call: TRBD1; clone_size: NA; v_call: TRBV30; cdr3_nt: TGTGCCTGGAGCGGGGACAGGGGGCGTCCCGGGGAGCTGTTTTTT; cdr3_aa: CAWSGDRGRPGELFF
j_call: TRBJ2-7; d_call: NA; clone_size: once; v_call: TRBV6-5; cdr3_nt: TGTGCCAGCAAGTTTCAGGGCAGCTACGAGCAGTACTTC; cdr3_aa: CASKFQGSYEQYF
j_call: TRBJ2-3; d_call: TRBD2; clone_size: NA; v_call: TRBV5-1; cdr3_nt: TGCGCCAGCAGCTTGAGTGTGGCGGGGGGAAGTGATACGCAGTATTTT; cdr3_aa: CASSLSVAGGSDTQYF
j_call: TRBJ2-5; d_call: NA; clone_size: NA; v_call: TRBV7-2; cdr3_nt: TGTGCCAGCAGCCAAGGCGAGACGGGAGATCGGGGGACCCAGTACTTC; cdr3_aa: CASSQGETGDRGTQYF
j_call: TRBJ2-3; d_call: NA; clone_size: NA; v_call: TRBV19; cdr3_nt: TGTGCCAGTAGTATAGGGGCGGGGATCCGCACAGATACGCAGTATTTT; cdr3_aa: CASSIGAGIRTDTQYF
j_call: TRBJ2-3; d_call: TRBD2; clone_size: NA; v_call: TRBV4-3; cdr3_nt: TGCGCCAGCAGCCACGGACTAGCGGGCACAGATACGCAGTATTTT; cdr3_aa: CASSHGLAGTDTQYF
j_call: TRBJ1-2; d_call: NA; clone_size: NA; v_call: TRBV5-4; cdr3_nt: TGTGCCAGCAGCGGTTTATGGGCAGAAAGGGGCTACACCTTC; cdr3_aa: CASSGLWAERGYTF
j_call: TRBJ2-1; d_call: NA; clone_size: NA; v_call: TRBV28; cdr3_nt: TGTGCCAGCAGTACCCAGGGGCCCGGGTACAATGAGCAGTTCTTC; cdr3_aa: CASSTQGPGYNEQFF
j_call: TRBJ1-2; d_call: TRBD1; clone_size: NA; v_call: TRBV5-6; cdr3_nt: TGTGCCAGCAGCAAACCGGGACAGGCTTTTTATGGCTACACCTTC; cdr3_aa: CASSKPGQAFYGYTF
j_call: TRBJ2-2; d_call: NA; clone_size: NA; v_call: TRBV21-1; cdr3_nt: TGTGCCAGCAGCAAAGTTTTTAGACAGGCGAACACCGGGGAGCTGTTTTTT; cdr3_aa: CASSKVFRQANTGELFF
j_call: TRBJ1-5; d_call: NA; clone_size: NA; v_call: TRBV6-2/TRBV6-3; cdr3_nt: TGTGCCAGCAGTGAGAACTACTTAGGCAATCAGCCCCAGCATTTT; cdr3_aa: CASSENYLGNQPQHF
j_call: TRBJ2-7; d_call: NA; clone_size: NA; v_call: TRBV7-2; cdr3_nt: TGTGCCAGCAGCCACCGACTAGAGAAGGAGCAGTACTTC; cdr3_aa: CASSHRLEKEQYF
j_call: TRBJ1-1; d_call: NA; clone_size: NA; v_call: TRBV7-6; cdr3_nt: TGTGCCAGCAGCTTAGACGGAAGCGGTGGCACTGAAACTTTCTTT; cdr3_aa: CASSLDGSGGTETFF
j_call: TRBJ2-3; d_call: NA; clone_size: NA; v_call: TRBV28; cdr3_nt: TGTGCCAGCAGTTTATCTAGCACAGATACGCAGTATTTT; cdr3_aa: CASSLSSTDTQYF
j_call: TRBJ2-3; d_call: NA; clone_size: NA; v_call: TRBV11-2; cdr3_nt: TGTGCCAGCAGCTTAGACCTAACAGATACGCAGTATTTT; cdr3_aa: CASSLDLTDTQYF
j_call: TRBJ2-1; d_call: TRBD2; clone_size: NA; v_call: TRBV3-1/TRBV3-2; cdr3_nt: TGTGCCAGCAGCCAGAGACTAGCGGGGGGGCGGGATGAGCAGTTCTTC; cdr3_aa: CASSQRLAGGRDEQFF
j_call: TRBJ2-5; d_call: NA; clone_size: once; v_call: TRBV6-2/TRBV6-3; cdr3_nt: TGTGCCAGCAGTTATCAGTCGCAAGAGACCCAGTACTTC; cdr3_aa: CASSYQSQETQYF
j_call: TRBJ1-4; d_call: NA; clone_size: NA; v_call: TRBV5-1; cdr3_nt: TGCGCCAGCAGCTTGGTAACAGGGAATGAAAAACTGTTTTTT; cdr3_aa: CASSLVTGNEKLFF